A selection of T cell receptor beta chains follows, all from one sample in a study of beta chain features in type 1 diabetes. Assay: immunoSEQ multiplex PCR; the TCRdb copy retains only in-frame clones and omits some. Of a few hundred thousand clones in the sample, about 12% were seen once. What was sequenced was naive CD4+ T cells from blood. The source is a woman younger than 30 with type 1 diabetes. Both conserved end residues are part of each CDR3. The D gene is left open where the match is weak. Some rows mark clone size as missing; the rest say once, few, many or name a class of expanded clone.

size	V	J	D	CDR3	DNA
NA	TRBV7-2	TRBJ2-6	NA	CASSTGGANVLTF	TGTGCCAGCAGCACTGGTGGGGCCAACGTCCTGACTTTC
few	TRBV4-3	TRBJ1-2	TRBD1	CASSQDGPGGYGYTF	TGCGCCAGCAGCCAAGATGGTCCAGGGGGTTATGGCTACACCTTC
NA	TRBV7-2	TRBJ2-7	NA	CASSLSAGPTYEQYF	TGTGCCAGCAGCTTATCCGCGGGACCCACCTACGAGCAGTACTTC
few	TRBV9	TRBJ2-2	TRBD2	CASSGASGANTGELFF	TGTGCCAGCAGCGGTGCTAGCGGGGCGAACACCGGGGAGCTGTTTTTT
NA	TRBV5-1	TRBJ2-5	TRBD1	CASSLLQGTETQYF	TGCGCCAGCAGCTTGCTACAGGGGACAGAGACCCAGTACTTC
few	TRBV15	TRBJ2-1	TRBD2	CATRRATSVPYNEQFF	TGTGCCACCAGGAGAGCGACTAGCGTCCCTTACAATGAGCAGTTCTTC
NA	TRBV7-2	TRBJ1-5	NA	CASSLDRVNQPQHF	TGTGCCAGCAGCTTAGACAGGGTCAATCAGCCCCAGCATTTT
NA	TRBV9	TRBJ2-3	NA	CASSGHRTDTQYF	TGTGCCAGCAGCGGGCACCGCACAGATACGCAGTATTTT
NA	TRBV4-3	TRBJ1-4	TRBD1	CASSLGQGGEKLFF	TGCGCCAGCAGCCTCGGACAGGGGGGGGAAAAACTGTTTTTT
NA	TRBV2	TRBJ1-1	TRBD1	CASSRTGRLTEAFF	TGTGCCAGCAGCAGGACAGGGAGGTTGACTGAAGCTTTCTTT
few	TRBV28	TRBJ2-1	NA	CASRLTREQFF	TGTGCCAGCAGGCTTACTCGTGAGCAGTTCTTC
few	TRBV5-1	TRBJ2-7	TRBD2	CASALAGEAYEQYF	TGCGCCAGCGCCCTAGCGGGGGAGGCCTACGAGCAGTACTTC
few	TRBV28	TRBJ2-6	NA	CASSLAGSSGANVLTF	TGTGCCAGCAGTTTAGCGGGGAGCTCTGGGGCCAACGTCCTGACTTTC
NA	TRBV18	TRBJ1-5	TRBD1	CASSPTGTRSQPQHF	TGTGCCAGCTCACCGACAGGGACGAGGAGTCAGCCCCAGCATTTT